This T cell receptor beta chain was observed in a study of blood T cell repertoires in COVID-19. Turning to the study itself: Acute and convalescent COVID-19 samples came from the United States, Italy and Spain. PBMCs, B-cell-depleted T cells, or T cells were the source of the cDNA or gDNA that made up the material.

Authors' analysis steps: Amplification of reference gene primers provided the estimated nucleated cell counts. Assay used: immunoSEQ multiplex PCR; TCRdb lists only in-frame clones, some missing. The V and J calls and clone size come from that table; D and trimming were worked out from the DNA. This sample has hundreds of thousands of clones, with 86% found just once. What was sequenced was peripheral blood. The TCR sequence derives from a woman younger than 45 with active or convalescent COVID-19.

Written as DNA, the CDR3 is TGTGCCAGTAGTATCCTCCGGGACACTGAAGCTTTCTTT. Translation: CASSILRDTEAFF. The V gene is TRBV19, the J gene TRBJ1-1; D is uncertain. CDR1 LNHDA and CDR2 SQIVND come from the germline V gene (reference sequence). The CDR3 has 13 amino acids. Trimming removed 3 bases at V and 3 bases at J, with 8 bases between.